The entry below gives a single T cell receptor (beta chain) sequence along with its context. Its antigen is still unknown. The repertoire was sequenced with immunoSEQ multiplex PCR; TCRdb's copy has only in-frame clones and lacks some. The sample records nearly 50,000 clones, around 74% being singletons. These data originate in a study of PD-1 blockade in classical Hodgkin lymphoma. Study-wide points: Baseline diversity in complete responders resembled that of newly diagnosed patients. Reported findings placed baseline TCR diversity lower in newly diagnosed patients (compared with healthy donors). TCR diversity rose significantly by C4D1 in CD4+ but not CD8+ cells.

The time point was: cycle 4 day 1 (C4D1), after five to seven weeks of nivolumab. Exposure to brentuximab vedotin varied, and each patient had relapsed following autologous stem cell transplantation. Germline V gene data show CDR1 as LNHDA and CDR2 as SQIVND (reference sequence). The V and J ends lost 3 bases and 7 bases, in that order; junction bases with no gene match: 3. The CDR3 loop spans 14 amino acids. This chain uses TRBV19 with TRBJ2-1, with TRBD1 matching over 10 bases. The clonotype comes from a human donor with classical Hodgkin lymphoma. The sequencing used peripheral blood mononuclear cells (PBMCs), collected before the fourth cycle of nivolumab. This CDR3 reads CASSMGDRGNEQFF. As DNA, the CDR3 is TGTGCCAGTAGTATGGGGGACAGGGGTAATGAGCAGTTCTTC.